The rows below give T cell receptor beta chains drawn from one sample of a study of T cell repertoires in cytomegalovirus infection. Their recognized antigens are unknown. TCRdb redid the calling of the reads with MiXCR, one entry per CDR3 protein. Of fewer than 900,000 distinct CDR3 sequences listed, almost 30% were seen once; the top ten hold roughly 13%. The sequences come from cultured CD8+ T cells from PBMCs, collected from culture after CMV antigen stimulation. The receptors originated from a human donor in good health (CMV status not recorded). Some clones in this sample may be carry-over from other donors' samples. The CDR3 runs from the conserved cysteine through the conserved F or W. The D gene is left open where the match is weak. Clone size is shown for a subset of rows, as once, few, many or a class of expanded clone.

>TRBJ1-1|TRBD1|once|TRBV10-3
CAISSDRVDTEAFF
TGTGCCATCAGTTCTGACAGGGTGGATACTGAAGCTTTCTTT
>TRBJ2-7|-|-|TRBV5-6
CASSLAQRDEQYF
TGTGCCAGCAGCTTAGCACAGAGAGACGAGCAGTACTTC
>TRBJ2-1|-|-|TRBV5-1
CASGYRYRDYNEQFF
TGCGCCAGCGGATATCGTTACAGGGATTACAATGAGCAGTTCTTC
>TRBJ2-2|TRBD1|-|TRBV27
CASRNDRGDRELFF
TGTGCCAGCAGAAACGACAGGGGCGACCGGGAGCTGTTTTTT
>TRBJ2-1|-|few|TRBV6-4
CASSDLGDVNEQFF
TGTGCCAGCAGTGATTTGGGCGATGTGAATGAGCAGTTCTTC
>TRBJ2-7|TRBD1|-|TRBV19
CASSIAGTAYEQYF
TGTGCCAGTAGTATAGCAGGGACAGCTTACGAGCAGTACTTC
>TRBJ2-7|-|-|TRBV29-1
CSVEDQEGHEQYF
TGCAGCGTTGAAGATCAAGAGGGCCACGAGCAGTACTTC
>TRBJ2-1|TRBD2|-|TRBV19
CASSPVASGSYNEQFF
TGTGCCAGTAGCCCTGTCGCTAGCGGCTCCTACAATGAGCAGTTCTTC
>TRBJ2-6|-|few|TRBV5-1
CASLGLGANVLTF
TGCGCCAGCCTCGGGCTTGGGGCCAACGTCCTGACTTTC
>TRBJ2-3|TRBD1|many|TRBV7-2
CASRTTGVGVTDTQYF
TGTGCCAGCAGAACAACAGGGGTTGGGGTTACAGATACGCAGTATTTT
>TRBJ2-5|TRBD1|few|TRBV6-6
CASSDPGQGLQETQYF
TGTGCCAGCAGTGATCCGGGACAGGGCTTACAAGAGACCCAGTACTTC
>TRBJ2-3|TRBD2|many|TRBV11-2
CASSPGLARDTQYF
TGTGCCAGCAGCCCCGGACTAGCGAGGGATACGCAGTATTTT
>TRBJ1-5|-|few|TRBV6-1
CASSGGYGNQPQHF
TGTGCCAGCAGTGGGGGGTATGGGAATCAGCCCCAGCATTTT
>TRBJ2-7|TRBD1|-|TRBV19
CASAAGTGYSEQYF
TGTGCCAGCGCAGCCGGGACAGGCTATTCCGAGCAGTACTTC
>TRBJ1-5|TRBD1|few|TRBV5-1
CASRPGDRVNQPQHF
TGCGCCAGCAGACCCGGGGACAGGGTCAATCAGCCCCAGCATTTT
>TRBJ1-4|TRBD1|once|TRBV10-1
CASSESENRGNEKLFF
TGCGCCAGCAGTGAGTCGGAGAACAGGGGCAATGAAAAACTGTTTTTT
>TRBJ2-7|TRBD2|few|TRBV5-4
CASSLLAGAHVTTSYEQYF
TGTGCCAGCAGTCTTCTAGCGGGGGCACACGTCACCACCTCCTACGAGCAGTACTTC
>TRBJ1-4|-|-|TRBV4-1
CASSQVGSGVSNEKLFF
TGCGCCAGCAGCCAAGTTGGGTCTGGGGTTTCTAATGAAAAACTGTTTTTT
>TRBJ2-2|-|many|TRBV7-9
CASRGTQPSPTGELFF
TGTGCCAGCAGGGGGACGCAACCCAGCCCCACCGGGGAGCTGTTTTTT
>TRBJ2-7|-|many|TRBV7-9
CASSVGPPFYEQYF
TGTGCCAGCAGCGTCGGGCCGCCTTTCTACGAGCAGTACTTC
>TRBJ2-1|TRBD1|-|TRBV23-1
CASSQQTGDNEQFF
TGCGCCAGCAGTCAGCAGACAGGGGACAATGAGCAGTTCTTC
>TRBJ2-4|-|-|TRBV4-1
CASSQDGFIQYF
TGCGCCAGCAGCCAAGATGGGTTCATTCAGTACTTC
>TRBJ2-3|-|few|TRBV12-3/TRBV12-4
CASTSWYDTQYF
TGTGCCAGCACTTCGTGGTATGATACGCAGTATTTT
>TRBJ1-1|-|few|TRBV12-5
CASGRGGEAFF
TGTGCTAGTGGCCGGGGGGGTGAAGCTTTCTTT
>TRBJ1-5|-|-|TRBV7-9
CASSLVNSLDSNQPQHF
TGTGCCAGCAGCTTAGTTAATTCACTGGATAGCAATCAGCCCCAGCATTTT
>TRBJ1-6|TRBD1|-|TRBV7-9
CASSLVQGADSPLHF
TGTGCCAGCAGCTTAGTACAGGGGGCTGATTCACCCCTCCACTTT
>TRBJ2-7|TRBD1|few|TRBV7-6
CASSLVGTGREAYEQYF
TGTGCCAGCAGCTTAGTGGGGACAGGGAGAGAGGCCTACGAGCAGTACTTC
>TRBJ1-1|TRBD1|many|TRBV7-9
CASRPTGGGTEAFF
TGTGCCAGCAGACCTACAGGGGGGGGCACTGAAGCTTTCTTT
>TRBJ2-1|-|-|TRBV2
CASRYRANEQFF
TGTGCCAGCAGATACAGGGCTAATGAGCAGTTCTTC
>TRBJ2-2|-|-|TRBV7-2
CASSLSGGAGIGELFF
TGTGCCAGCAGCTTAAGTGGAGGGGCCGGTATCGGGGAGCTGTTTTTT
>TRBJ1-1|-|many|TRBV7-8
CASSLGKGTDTEAFF
TGTGCCAGCAGCTTAGGGAAAGGGACGGACACTGAAGCTTTCTTT
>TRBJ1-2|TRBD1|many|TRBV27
CASSFPGGSGYTF
TGTGCCAGCAGTTTCCCAGGGGGTAGCGGCTACACCTTC
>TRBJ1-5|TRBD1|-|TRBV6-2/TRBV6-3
CASSSATGGFTQPQHF
TGTGCCAGCAGTTCCGCGACAGGGGGCTTTACTCAGCCCCAGCATTTT
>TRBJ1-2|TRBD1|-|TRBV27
CASSSGTGGLDGYTF
TGTGCCAGCAGTTCCGGGACAGGGGGCTTGGATGGCTACACCTTC
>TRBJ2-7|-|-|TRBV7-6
CASSLATAGLSYEQYF
TGTGCCAGCAGCTTAGCGACTGCGGGCCTCTCCTACGAGCAGTACTTC
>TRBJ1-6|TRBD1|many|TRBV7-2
CASSLALSGQGNSPLHF
TGTGCCAGCAGCTTAGCACTCTCGGGACAGGGAAATTCACCCCTCCACTTT
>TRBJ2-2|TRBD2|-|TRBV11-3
CASSGTSGGAHGELFF
TGTGCCAGCAGCGGAACTAGCGGGGGGGCCCACGGGGAGCTGTTTTTT
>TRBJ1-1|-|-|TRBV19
CASNQGEPEAFF
TGTGCCAGTAATCAGGGCGAGCCTGAAGCTTTCTTT
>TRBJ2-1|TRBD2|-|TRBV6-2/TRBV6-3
CASTDRRLAGGLREQFF
TGTGCCAGCACCGACAGGAGGCTAGCGGGGGGGCTACGAGAGCAGTTCTTC
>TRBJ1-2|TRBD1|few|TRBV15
CATSTSDPGQGYGYTF
TGTGCCACCAGCACAAGCGACCCGGGACAGGGATACGGCTACACCTTC
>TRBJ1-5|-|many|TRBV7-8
CASSLRGDPNQPQHF
TGTGCCAGCAGCTTACGGGGCGACCCCAATCAGCCCCAGCATTTT
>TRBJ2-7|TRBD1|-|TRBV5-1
CASQGAPGYEQYF
TGCGCCAGCCAGGGGGCTCCAGGCTACGAGCAGTACTTC
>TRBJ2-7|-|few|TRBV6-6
CASSYSFQGEQYF
TGTGCCAGCAGTTACTCGTTCCAGGGGGAGCAGTACTTC
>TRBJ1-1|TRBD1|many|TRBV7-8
CASRIGTVDTEAFF
TGTGCCAGCAGGATCGGGACAGTCGACACTGAAGCTTTCTTT
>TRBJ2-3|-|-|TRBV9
CASSETRSPTDTQYF
TGTGCCAGCAGCGAGACTAGGTCCCCCACAGATACGCAGTATTTT
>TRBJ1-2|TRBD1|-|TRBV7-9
CASTQGQGVYGYTF
TGTGCCAGCACCCAGGGACAGGGGGTATATGGCTACACCTTC
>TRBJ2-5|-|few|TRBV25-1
CASSEFRSKETQYF
TGTGCCAGCAGTGAATTTAGGAGTAAAGAGACCCAGTACTTC
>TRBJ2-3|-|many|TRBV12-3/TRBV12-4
CASSPSPQVSTDTQYF
TGTGCCAGCAGCCCCTCCCCACAGGTTAGCACAGATACGCAGTATTTT
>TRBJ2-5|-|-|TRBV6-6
CASRRFSGETQYF
TGTGCCAGCAGAAGATTCTCGGGAGAGACCCAGTACTTC
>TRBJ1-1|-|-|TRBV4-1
CASSQGHKNTEAFF
TGCGCCAGCAGCCAGGGACATAAGAACACTGAAGCTTTCTTT
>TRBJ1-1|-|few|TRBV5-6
CASSLNNRNTRSELARLEAFF
TGTGCCAGCAGTTTAAACAACCGAAATACACGGTCTGAACTGGCAAGACTGGAAGCTTTCTTT
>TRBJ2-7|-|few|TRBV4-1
CASSQRFSGPYEQYF
TGCGCCAGCAGCCAAAGGTTCAGCGGACCCTACGAGCAGTACTTC